The sequence of this T cell receptor beta chain was determined in a study of T cell responses to AZD1222 COVID-19 vaccine. Study as a whole: Second-dose groups at about 4 or about 12 weeks were pooled. Study results and caveats: In the spike-specific TCR repertoire, nearly half reportedly target unmutated variant regions. None of the repertoires were sampled until the peak T cell response had passed.

V dropped 3 bases and J dropped 3; count of bases not matched to a gene: 4. This CDR3 is 15 amino acids long. Germline values: CDR1 SEHNR, CDR2 FQNEAQ (reference sequence). Comment on this clone: Its antigen is not known.

Here immunoSEQ multiplex PCR was the method, and the copy in TCRdb shows in-frame clones only, minus some. Among over 150,000 clones listed, approximately 90% were seen once. Sequenced material: peripheral blood, taken on day 0 of AZD1222 vaccination. The V gene is TRBV7-9, the J gene TRBJ2-2; 7 bases fit TRBD2. The clonotype originates from an adult in good health. CDR3 sequence (DNA): TGTGCCAGCAGCTTGGGAGGGGCGGACACCGGGGAGCTGTTTTTT. Its translation: CASSLGGADTGELFF.